Following are 29 T cell receptor beta chains from one sample sequenced in a study of cytomegalovirus exposure and HLA in healthy donors. The PCR contained 60 Vbeta and 13 Jbeta primers. TCRdb's copy holds only in-frame clones and misses some; the assay was immunoSEQ multiplex PCR. This listing includes about 160,000 clones. Sequenced input: PBMCs. These receptors originate from a woman aged 45-65 years in good health and CMV-seronegative.

The chain links TRBV9 to TRBJ2-5; D is possibly TRBD2 (6 bases). Trimming left V 0 bases short and J 2 bases short, with 11 bases between. The CDR3 consists of 15 residues. In germline, CDR1 is SGDLS, CDR2 YYNGEE. The DNA for the CDR3 is TGTGCCAGCAGCGTAGGGGGCGGGACTCAAGAGACCCAGTACTTC. Translating it yields CASSVGGGTQETQYF.

This sequence joins TRBV28 and TRBJ1-5, with TRBD1 matching 12 bases. Unmatched junction bases numbered 10, after V lost 5 bases and J lost 2 bases. The CDR3 totals 18 residues. Germline V gives CDR1 MDHEN, CDR2 SYDVKM. CDR3 nucleotides: TGTGCCAGCAGTATTCCGGGACAGGGGGCTAGGGGCAATCAGCCCCAGCATTTT. Encoded protein: CASSIPGQGARGNQPQHF.

The chain is built from TRBV7-8 and TRBJ2-7; TRBD2 matches at 9 bases. The length of the CDR3 is 15 residues. With 0 bases clipped from V and 6 bases from J, the junction kept 6 bases outside the gene matches. Germline CDR1 SGHVS, CDR2 FQNEAQ. CDR3 sequence reads: CASSLARGLAFEQYF. CDR3 DNA: TGTGCCAGCAGCTTAGCGCGGGGACTAGCTTTCGAGCAGTACTTC.

About this clone itself: The identical CDR3 is also encoded by other nucleotide sequences in the sample. The V gene is TRBV28, the J gene TRBJ2-7; D remains ambiguous. Germline V lookup: CDR1 MDHEN, CDR2 SYDVKM. This CDR3 has 12 amino acids. With 2 bases removed from V and 3 bases from J, the gap between germline ends came to 5 bases. The CDR3 is CASSLQNYEQYF. Written as DNA, the CDR3 is TGTGCCAGCAGTTTACAAAACTACGAGCAGTACTTC. Filled out from reference TRBV28 and TRBJ2-7, the complete variable domain reads DVKVTQSSRYLVKRTGEKVFLECVQDMDHENMFWYRQDPGLGLRLIYFSYDVKMKEKGDIPEGYSVSREKKERFSLILESASTNQTSMYLCASSLQNYEQYFGPGTRLTVT.

CDR3 protein: CASSGQMNTEAFF. DNA of the CDR3: TGTGCCAGTAGTGGACAGATGAACACTGAAGCTTTCTTT. The chain uses TRBV19 and TRBJ1-1, with D tentatively TRBD1 (6 bases). CDR1 is LNHDA, CDR2 SQIVND, per germline (reference sequence). The V gene lost 5 bases and the J gene lost 0 bases, with 7 bases spanning the gap. The CDR3 is made up of 13 amino acids. Variable domain in full (rest from reference TRBV19 and TRBJ1-1): DGGITQSPKYLFRKEGQNVTLSCEQNLNHDAMYWYRQDPGQGLRLIYYSQIVNDFQKGDIAEGYSVSREKKESFPLTVTSAQKNPTAFYLCASSGQMNTEAFFGQGTRLTVV.

The V and J genes are TRBV9 and TRBJ2-7, with 8 bases lining up with TRBD2. The junction had 8 bases not matched to a gene; V was cut back by 0 bases and J by 6 bases. The CDR3 covers 15 residues. The germline V gene encodes CDR1 SGDLS and CDR2 YYNGEE. The CDR3 DNA is TGTGCCAGCAGCGTAGGATCCAGCGGGAGTAGCGAGCAGTACTTC. This encodes CASSVGSSGSSEQYF.

The V and J genes are TRBV28 and TRBJ1-2; perhaps TRBD1 as D (5 bases). Trimming removed 4 bases from V and 3 bases from J, with 12 bases in between. The CDR3 is 14 amino acids. Germline V lookup: CDR1 MDHEN, CDR2 SYDVKM. CDR3 protein: CASSSGGYDYGYTF. The CDR3 DNA sequence: TGTGCCAGCAGTTCGGGGGGGTATGACTATGGCTACACCTTC.

This rearrangement joins TRBV9 to TRBJ1-1; D possibly corresponds to TRBD1 (5 bases). The V and J ends lost 0 bases and 2 bases respectively, with 8 bases between them. Per germline, CDR1 SGDLS and CDR2 YYNGEE. The CDR3 has 14 amino acids. CDR3 sequence (DNA): TGTGCCAGCAGCGTAGTACAGGTTAACACTGAAGCTTTCTTT. Its protein is CASSVVQVNTEAFF.

The J gene is TRBJ2-7, the V gene TRBV7-3; 7 nucleotides align to TRBD1. Germline lookup yields CDR1 SGHTA and CDR2 FQGTGA. The length of the CDR3 is 13 residues. The V and J ends lost 3 bases and 7 bases, in that order; junction bases with no gene match: 6. DNA of the CDR3: TGTGCCAGCAGCTTTACAGGGGAGCGAGAGCAGTACTTC. Its translation is CASSFTGEREQYF.

V and J are TRBV5-4 and TRBJ1-4; 7 bases map to TRBD1. V gave up 1 base and J gave up 3 bases; unmatched junction bases: 3. CDR1 is SGHNT, CDR2 YYREEE, per germline (reference sequence). The CDR3 contains 15 residues. As DNA, the CDR3 is TGTGCCAGCAGCTTGCAGGGGGAGGCTAATGAAAAACTGTTTTTT. This sequence encodes CASSLQGEANEKLFF.

The CDR3 sequence is CASSYGGPGDEQYF. The DNA of the CDR3 is TGTGCCAGCAGTTATGGAGGGCCTGGGGACGAGCAGTACTTC. This rearrangement joins TRBV2 to TRBJ2-7; D is possibly TRBD2 (6 bases). This CDR3 comprises 14 residues. The germline CDR1 and CDR2 sequences are SNHLY and FYNNEI. The V end lost 5 bases, the J end lost 5 bases, and 16 bases lay between the germline ends.

The genes are TRBV4-1 and TRBJ1-5; the match to TRBD1 covers 12 bases. V trimming: 5 bases; J trimming: 2 bases; junction bases outside the gene matches: 7. Germline-derived CDR1 and CDR2 are MGHRA and YSYEKL. The CDR3 spans 17 residues. DNA for the CDR3: TGCGCCAGCAGCGCCGGGACAGGGGGCGAGGGCAATCAGCCCCAGCATTTT. Its translation is CASSAGTGGEGNQPQHF.

The chain couples TRBV15 to TRBJ2-2; D gene ambiguous. This CDR3 region has 11 residues. Germline CDR1 LNHNV, CDR2 YYDKDF (reference sequence). Trimming stripped 7 bases from V and 6 bases from J, with 6 bases between. CDR3 protein: CATTDAGELFF. The CDR3, as DNA: TGTGCCACCACAGATGCCGGGGAGCTGTTTTTT.

The chain links TRBV5-1 to TRBJ1-1; D unclear. The CDR3 loop spans 16 amino acids. Between the trimmed V and J ends, which lost 2 bases and 3 bases, there was a span of 17 bases. Germline V gene lookup returns CDR1 SGHRS and CDR2 YFSETQ. The CDR3 DNA sequence: TGCGCCAGCAGCTTAATTGCGGGTTTAATAGACACTGAAGCTTTCTTT. It yields the protein CASSLIAGLIDTEAFF.

The V call is TRBV9, the J call TRBJ2-3; TRBD2 matches at 12 bases. J lost 7 bases, V lost 0 bases, and 3 bases had no gene match. CDR3 size: 15 residues. CDR1 SGDLS and CDR2 YYNGEE come from the germline V gene. This CDR3 reads CASSVDLAGGHTQYF. As DNA, the CDR3 is TGTGCCAGCAGCGTAGACCTAGCGGGGGGGCATACGCAGTATTTT.

This sequence joins TRBV4-2 and TRBJ2-2; the D is unclear. In germline, CDR1 is LGHNA, CDR2 YNFKEQ. Between the trimmed V and J ends, which lost 0 bases and 8 bases, there was a span of 7 bases. This CDR3 has 13 residues. In nucleotides, the CDR3 is TGTGCCAGCAGCCAAGAGCAAGCAGGGGAGCTGTTTTTT. Translation: CASSQEQAGELFF.

Note on this clone: The junction does not match germline at one end; this may be a read error. This chain connects TRBV29-1 to TRBJ2-7; unclear D gene. The CDR3 is made up of 14 amino acids. CDR1 is SQVTM and CDR2 is ANQGSEA in the germline V gene. DNA for the CDR3: TGCAGCATTGAGGTCGACAATAAAGGCTACGAGCAGTACTTC. Translating it yields CSIEVDNKGYEQYF.

This chain uses TRBV6-5 with TRBJ1-1; possibly TRBD1 for D (6 bases). This CDR3 has 15 residues. Germline-derived CDR1 and CDR2 are MNHEY and SVGAGI. Trimming stripped 2 bases from V and 1 base from J, with 11 bases between. The CDR3 bases are TGTGCCAGCAGTTACATGCAGGGGTCGAACACTGAAGCTTTCTTT. Translating gives CASSYMQGSNTEAFF.

The chain employs TRBV5-1 and TRBJ2-5; weak D call: TRBD2 (6 bases). Trimming cost V 2 bases and J 1 base, with 12 bases left between them. The length of the CDR3 is 15 residues. Germline lookup yields CDR1 SGHRS and CDR2 YFSETQ. CDR3 nucleotide sequence: TGCGCCAGCAGCTTTGGTACTAGCTCCCAAGAGACCCAGTACTTC. Protein: CASSFGTSSQETQYF.

This chain uses TRBV30 with TRBJ2-2; 11 bases match TRBD2. The CDR3 is 15 residues long. After removal of 5 bases from V and 0 bases from J, the junction contained 2 bases not matched to a gene. CDR1 GTSNPN and CDR2 SVGIG come from the germline V gene (reference sequence). This chain's CDR3 is CAWRSGRANTGELFF. Here the CDR3 DNA reads TGTGCCTGGCGTAGCGGGAGGGCGAACACCGGGGAGCTGTTTTTT.

The rearrangement uses TRBV6-5 and TRBJ1-2; D is ambiguous. V was shortened by 4 bases and J by 7 bases, with 10 bases between the two germline ends. The germline V gene encodes CDR1 MNHEY and CDR2 SVGAGI. The CDR3 has 12 amino acids. CDR3 sequence: CASSSRSAGYTF. The CDR3 DNA is TGTGCCAGCAGTTCACGGAGCGCTGGCTACACCTTC.

The chain couples TRBV30 to TRBJ1-3; unclear D gene. Trimming removed 0 bases at V and 2 bases at J, with 11 bases between. This CDR3 is 15 amino acids long. In germline, CDR1 is GTSNPN, CDR2 SVGIG (reference sequence). CDR3 nucleotides: TGTGCCTGGAGTGTACTGGCGGGCGCTGGAAACACCATATATTTT. Its protein product is CAWSVLAGAGNTIYF.

The V and J genes are TRBV30 and TRBJ1-6; D is unclear. There are 13 residues in the CDR3. The germline CDR1 and CDR2 sequences are GTSNPN and SVGIG (reference sequence). V was trimmed by 7 bases and J by 4 bases, leaving 11 bases between them. In DNA, the CDR3 is TGTGCCTACCAAGAGAGTTATAATTCACCCCTCCACTTT. It encodes CAYQESYNSPLHF.

The CDR3 bases are TGTGCCAGCTCAAGCCAGACAGGGAACTATAACTATGGCTACACCTTC. Its protein product is CASSSQTGNYNYGYTF. J is TRBJ1-2 and V is TRBV18; 7 nucleotides line up with TRBD1. The J segment lost 1 base and the V segment lost 5 bases, leaving 10 bases of the junction unmatched. The CDR3 is 16 residues long. Germline values: CDR1 KGHSH, CDR2 LQKENI.

The V and J genes are TRBV7-9 and TRBJ2-7; D not certain. CDR1 and CDR2 from the germline V gene are SEHNR and FQNEAQ (reference sequence). This CDR3 is built from 12 residues. Trimming left V 5 bases short and J 7 bases short, with 12 bases between. The CDR3 DNA follows: TGTGCCAGCAGCCGACACTGGTGGGAGCAGTACTTC. Protein: CASSRHWWEQYF.

This CDR3 is CASSIDWTGEAFF. The CDR3 DNA reads as TGTGCCAGTAGTATAGATTGGACAGGTGAAGCTTTCTTT. The chain has TRBV19 and TRBJ1-1, with 7 positions matching TRBD1. The CDR3 contains 13 residues. Germline V gives CDR1 LNHDA, CDR2 SQIVND (reference sequence). V dropped 0 bases and J dropped 7; count of bases not matched to a gene: 2.

The V and J genes are TRBV7-8 and TRBJ2-2; possible D gene TRBD2, 6 bases. The germline V and J ends were trimmed by 8 bases and 4 bases, with 14 bases remaining between them. The V gene's germline CDR1 is SGHVS and CDR2 FQNEAQ. The CDR3 length is 14 residues. CDR3 protein: CASPETGVTGELFF. The CDR3 DNA reads as TGTGCCAGCCCCGAAACGGGAGTCACCGGGGAGCTGTTTTTT.

The rearrangement uses TRBV4-2 and TRBJ1-1; D is ambiguous. Trimming took off 0 bases at V and 1 base at J, with 6 bases between the two ends. This CDR3 is built from 14 residues. The germline V gene has CDR1 LGHNA and CDR2 YNFKEQ. The CDR3 protein is CASSQDLWNTEAFF. The DNA of the CDR3 is TGTGCCAGCAGCCAAGATCTGTGGAACACTGAAGCTTTCTTT.

The V call is TRBV5-1, the J call TRBJ2-7, with D possibly being TRBD1 (7 bases). Trimming took 1 base from V and 4 from J, leaving 15 bases between them. The CDR3 is 15 amino acids. Germline lookup yields CDR1 SGHRS and CDR2 YFSETQ. CDR3 DNA sequence: TGCGCCAGCAGCTTGCAGGGGGGCCCGGGATACGAGCAGTACTTC. This translates into CASSLQGGPGYEQYF. Drawing the rest from reference TRBV5-1 and TRBJ2-7, the complete variable domain is KAGVTQTPRYLIKTRGQQVTLSCSPISGHRSVSWYQQTPGQGLQFLFEYFSETQRNKGNFPGRFSGRQFSNSRSEMNVSTLELGDSALYLCASSLQGGPGYEQYFGPGTRLTVT.